Listed below are T cell receptor beta chains from one sample, sequenced in a study of T cells in Graves' hyperthyroidism and ophthalmopathy. TCRdb reanalysed the multiplex PCR reads using MiXCR and keeps one entry per CDR3 protein. The repertoire consists of some 800,000 distinct CDR3 sequences, with about 38% occurring once and the leading ten covering roughly 8.3%. Material: blood. These receptor sequences come from a young man with Graves' hyperthyroidism. Each CDR3 is given with its conserved first and last residue. D genes are given only for firm matches. Not every row has a clone size; where given, it reads once, few, many or a size class.

CDR3: CATSRGAGGEQYF; DNA: TGTGCCACCAGTCGGGGGGCAGGGGGCGAGCAGTACTTC; size: NA; D: NA; V: TRBV15; J: TRBJ2-7
CDR3: CAISTGGNVLTF; DNA: TGTGCCATCAGTACAGGGGGCAACGTCCTGACTTTC; size: NA; D: TRBD1; V: TRBV10-3; J: TRBJ2-6
CDR3: CASSGGTGYDTEAFF; DNA: TGTGCCAGCAGCGGGGGGACAGGGTACGACACTGAAGCTTTCTTT; size: NA; D: TRBD1; V: TRBV5-4; J: TRBJ1-1
CDR3: CASNRWTKGEKLFF; DNA: TGTGCCAGCAATAGATGGACAAAGGGAGAAAAACTGTTTTTT; size: few; D: NA; V: TRBV13; J: TRBJ1-4
CDR3: CSVVGGASNTEAFF; DNA: TGCAGCGTTGTGGGTGGGGCATCGAACACTGAAGCTTTCTTT; size: once; D: NA; V: TRBV29-1; J: TRBJ1-1
CDR3: CASSDLVVTAYGYTF; DNA: TGTGCCAGCAGTGACTTAGTGGTGACAGCTTATGGCTACACCTTC; size: few; D: NA; V: TRBV6-6; J: TRBJ1-2
CDR3: CAISESGAQPQHF; DNA: TGTGCCATCAGTGAGTCGGGGGCTCAGCCCCAGCATTTT; size: NA; D: NA; V: TRBV10-3; J: TRBJ1-5
CDR3: CSADGQAEAFF; DNA: TGCAGCGCCGACGGACAGGCTGAAGCTTTCTTT; size: NA; D: TRBD1; V: TRBV29-1; J: TRBJ1-1
CDR3: CASSQDPSGTYEQYF; DNA: TGTGCCAGCAGCCAAGATCCTAGCGGGACCTACGAGCAGTACTTC; size: NA; D: TRBD2; V: TRBV14; J: TRBJ2-7
CDR3: CASSQRGTGELFF; DNA: TGTGCCAGCAGCCAACGCGGCACCGGGGAGCTGTTTTTT; size: many; D: NA; V: TRBV14; J: TRBJ2-2
CDR3: CASSLTAGAGAEAFF; DNA: TGCGCCAGCAGCCTTACTGCGGGTGCAGGAGCCGAAGCTTTCTTT; size: few; D: NA; V: TRBV5-1; J: TRBJ1-1
CDR3: CASSDWGTVGYQPQHF; DNA: TGCGCCAGCAGTGATTGGGGGACCGTGGGGTATCAGCCCCAGCATTTT; size: many; D: NA; V: TRBV10-2; J: TRBJ1-5
CDR3: CASSEQANNQPQHF; DNA: TGTGCCAGCAGTGAACAGGCAAATAATCAGCCCCAGCATTTT; size: NA; D: NA; V: TRBV2; J: TRBJ1-5
CDR3: CASLTGNTTYF; DNA: TGTGCCAGCCTGACGGGAAACACCACGTATTTT; size: NA; D: NA; V: TRBV19; J: TRBJ1-3
CDR3: CASSVTADYEQYF; DNA: TGTGCCAGCAGCGTAACAGCGGACTACGAGCAGTACTTC; size: NA; D: NA; V: TRBV9; J: TRBJ2-7
CDR3: CASSQGWAMNTEAFF; DNA: TGTGCCAGCAGCCAGGGGTGGGCCATGAACACTGAAGCTTTCTTT; size: NA; D: NA; V: TRBV19; J: TRBJ1-1
CDR3: CASTSSRDRLFF; DNA: TGTGCCAGTACCTCAAGTAGGGATAGGCTGTTTTTT; size: many; D: NA; V: TRBV19; J: TRBJ2-2
CDR3: CASSEWLAGGETQYF; DNA: TGTGCCAGCAGTGAATGGTTAGCGGGAGGAGAGACCCAGTACTTC; size: NA; D: TRBD2; V: TRBV6-1; J: TRBJ2-5
CDR3: CASSLVFPNTEAFF; DNA: TGTGCCAGCAGCTTGGTTTTCCCGAACACTGAAGCTTTCTTT; size: many; D: NA; V: TRBV7-9; J: TRBJ1-1
CDR3: CASSQDAVNTEAFF; DNA: TGTGCCAGCAGCCAAGATGCGGTGAACACTGAAGCTTTCTTT; size: few; D: NA; V: TRBV4-1; J: TRBJ1-1
CDR3: CASSFQGQPQHF; DNA: TGTGCCAGCAGCTTTCAGGGTCAGCCCCAGCATTTT; size: few; D: NA; V: TRBV2; J: TRBJ1-5
CDR3: CASSPEAGAHQPQHF; DNA: TGTGCCAGCAGCCCTGAGGCGGGGGCTCACCAGCCCCAGCATTTT; size: NA; D: NA; V: TRBV6-6; J: TRBJ1-5
CDR3: CASSDWDRYTEAFF; DNA: TGTGCCAGCAGCGATTGGGACCGATACACTGAAGCTTTCTTT; size: few; D: NA; V: TRBV5-8; J: TRBJ1-1
CDR3: CASSYGLNYEQYF; DNA: TGTGCCAGCAGTTACGGGCTTAACTACGAGCAGTACTTC; size: few; D: NA; V: TRBV6-5; J: TRBJ2-7
CDR3: CASSESLAGGDLSF; DNA: TGCGCCAGCAGTGAGTCGTTGGCGGGGGGGGATCTTTCATTC; size: few; D: TRBD2; V: TRBV10-1; J: TRBJ2-7
CDR3: CASSARTGFNYGYTF; DNA: TGTGCCAGCAGCGCTCGGACAGGGTTTAACTATGGCTACACCTTC; size: few; D: TRBD1; V: TRBV9; J: TRBJ1-2
CDR3: CSVDGQGLKTQYF; DNA: TGCAGCGTAGACGGACAGGGGTTGAAGACCCAGTACTTC; size: many; D: TRBD1; V: TRBV29-1; J: TRBJ2-5
CDR3: CASSLRGAGGPSTDTQYF; DNA: TGTGCCAGCAGCTTGAGGGGGGCGGGGGGGCCGAGCACAGATACGCAGTATTTT; size: NA; D: TRBD2; V: TRBV7-2; J: TRBJ2-3
CDR3: CAWSVVRARNTEAFF; DNA: TGTGCCTGGAGTGTAGTGAGAGCGAGGAACACTGAAGCTTTCTTT; size: NA; D: NA; V: TRBV7-2; J: TRBJ1-1
CDR3: CASQGLAGGPSLEQYF; DNA: TGTGCCTCACAGGGACTAGCGGGAGGGCCTAGCCTGGAGCAGTACTTC; size: many; D: TRBD2; V: TRBV10-3; J: TRBJ2-7
CDR3: CASSDPTPSGEETQYF; DNA: TGTGCCAGCAGTGACCCTACTCCTAGCGGGGAAGAGACCCAGTACTTC; size: many; D: TRBD2; V: TRBV25-1; J: TRBJ2-5
CDR3: CASHPGTNSNQPQHF; DNA: TGTGCCAGCCACCCCGGGACAAATAGCAATCAGCCCCAGCATTTT; size: NA; D: NA; V: TRBV2; J: TRBJ1-5
CDR3: CASMEGPTLPEAFF; DNA: TGCGCCAGCATGGAAGGGCCGACGCTGCCTGAAGCTTTCTTT; size: NA; D: NA; V: TRBV5-1; J: TRBJ1-1
CDR3: CASSLSAAEAFF; DNA: TGTGCCAGCAGTTTAAGCGCGGCTGAAGCTTTCTTT; size: many; D: NA; V: TRBV12-3/TRBV12-4; J: TRBJ1-1
CDR3: CSAGEDSYEQYF; DNA: TGCAGTGCCGGGGAAGACAGCTACGAGCAGTACTTC; size: NA; D: NA; V: TRBV20-1; J: TRBJ2-7
CDR3: CASSAPMGPLHF; DNA: TGTGCCAGCAGTGCCCCGATGGGACCCCTCCACTTT; size: NA; D: NA; V: TRBV28; J: TRBJ1-6
CDR3: CANTGTGNYGYTF; DNA: TGTGCCAACACCGGGACAGGGAACTATGGCTACACCTTC; size: NA; D: TRBD1; V: TRBV2; J: TRBJ1-2
CDR3: CASSEGRGQGISPLHF; DNA: TGTGCCAGCAGTGAAGGACGGGGACAGGGCATTTCACCCCTCCACTTT; size: many; D: TRBD1; V: TRBV2; J: TRBJ1-6
CDR3: CASSLARASGGQETQYF; DNA: TGTGCCAGCAGCTTGGCTAGGGCTAGCGGGGGCCAAGAGACCCAGTACTTC; size: NA; D: TRBD2; V: TRBV5-4; J: TRBJ2-5
CDR3: CASSFTVHSYEQYF; DNA: TGCGCCAGCAGCTTTACCGTACATTCCTACGAGCAGTACTTC; size: few; D: NA; V: TRBV5-1; J: TRBJ2-7
CDR3: CSAAGTGGEKLFF; DNA: TGCAGTGCTGCCGGGACAGGGGGTGAAAAACTGTTTTTT; size: NA; D: TRBD1; V: TRBV20-1; J: TRBJ1-4
CDR3: CSWTSGATYEQYF; DNA: TGCAGTTGGACTAGCGGGGCCACCTACGAGCAGTACTTC; size: NA; D: TRBD2; V: TRBV20-1; J: TRBJ2-7
CDR3: CSARDNLGLINQPQHF; DNA: TGCAGTGCTAGAGACAACCTGGGACTGATCAATCAGCCCCAGCATTTT; size: few; D: NA; V: TRBV20-1; J: TRBJ1-5
CDR3: CASSGQGRSYEQYF; DNA: TGTGCCAGCAGCGGACAGGGACGAAGCTACGAGCAGTACTTC; size: NA; D: TRBD1; V: TRBV11-2; J: TRBJ2-7
CDR3: CASSLGGTSAYEQYF; DNA: TGTGCCAGCAGCTTAGGAGGGACTAGCGCCTACGAGCAGTACTTC; size: many; D: TRBD2; V: TRBV7-2; J: TRBJ2-7
CDR3: CASSEVRGLVETQYF; DNA: TGTGCCAGCAGTGAAGTCAGGGGGCTAGTTGAGACCCAGTACTTC; size: NA; D: TRBD1; V: TRBV6-1; J: TRBJ2-5
CDR3: CASRPGTGVSPLHF; DNA: TGTGCCAGCAGGCCCGGGACAGGGGTCTCACCCCTCCACTTT; size: few; D: TRBD1; V: TRBV2; J: TRBJ1-6
CDR3: CASSPGGLWPTF; DNA: TGTGCCAGCAGCCCAGGGGGCCTCTGGCCCACCTTC; size: NA; D: TRBD1; V: TRBV5-4; J: TRBJ1-2
CDR3: CASSASSGETQYF; DNA: TGTGCCAGCAGCGCTTCCTCGGGAGAGACCCAGTACTTC; size: many; D: NA; V: TRBV7-9; J: TRBJ2-5
CDR3: CASSVTETGANVLTF; DNA: TGTGCCAGCAGCGTTACAGAAACAGGGGCCAACGTCCTGACTTTC; size: few; D: NA; V: TRBV11-2; J: TRBJ2-6
CDR3: CASSPRGDGFYEQYF; DNA: TGTGCCAGCAGCCCAAGAGGGGACGGTTTTTACGAGCAGTACTTC; size: few; D: NA; V: TRBV7-2; J: TRBJ2-7
CDR3: CASSFQGGDYEQYF; DNA: TGTGCCAGCAGCTTCCAGGGGGGGGACTACGAGCAGTACTTC; size: many; D: NA; V: TRBV7-8; J: TRBJ2-7
CDR3: CASSFGTSSYNEQYF; DNA: TGTGCCAGCAGCTTCGGGACTAGCTCCTACAATGAGCAGTACTTC; size: NA; D: TRBD2; V: TRBV7-2; J: TRBJ2-7
CDR3: CASSFDRGSYTF; DNA: TGTGCCAGCAGCTTCGACAGGGGCAGCTACACCTTC; size: few; D: TRBD1; V: TRBV13; J: TRBJ1-2
CDR3: CSVSGLTYEQYF; DNA: TGCAGTGTCAGCGGGTTGACCTACGAGCAGTACTTC; size: NA; D: NA; V: TRBV20-1; J: TRBJ2-7
CDR3: CATSDPDLPYEQYF; DNA: TGTGCCACCAGTGATCCAGACCTGCCCTACGAGCAGTACTTC; size: many; D: NA; V: TRBV24-1; J: TRBJ2-7
CDR3: CASTRTGGGEQYF; DNA: TGTGCCAGCACCCGGACAGGGGGCGGCGAGCAGTACTTC; size: NA; D: TRBD1; V: TRBV2; J: TRBJ2-7
CDR3: CASSLTRDISYEQYF; DNA: TGTGCCAGCAGCTTAACGCGGGATATCTCCTACGAGCAGTACTTC; size: few; D: NA; V: TRBV7-2; J: TRBJ2-7
CDR3: CASSHTSGRRTGELFF; DNA: TGTGCCAGCAGTCACACCAGCGGGAGGCGCACCGGGGAGCTGTTTTTT; size: once; D: TRBD2; V: TRBV7-9; J: TRBJ2-2